This section outlines one TCR beta chain sequence together with its context. This record comes from a study of T cells in Graves' hyperthyroidism and ophthalmopathy. Amplification of TCR beta CDR3 regions used RNA as the template. HTBI primers were used for first-round RT-PCR of the TCR CDR3. Each CDR3 protein is one row after TCRdb ran MiXCR on the multiplex PCR reads. Found here are a few hundred thousand distinct CDR3 sequences, 15% of them singletons; the top ten hold around a third. The CDR3 totals 17 residues. CDR1 is KGHDR, CDR2 SFDVKD, per germline. After removal of 4 bases from V and 7 bases from J, the junction contained 12 bases not matched to a gene.

The receptor comes from a woman under 40 with Graves' hyperthyroidism. Sequencing was performed on blood. This rearrangement joins TRBV24-1 to TRBJ2-3; 11 bases map to TRBD2. As DNA, the CDR3 is TGTGCCACCAGTGAAAGATTAGCGGGAGGGGCCATAAATACGCAGTATTTT. This sequence encodes CATSERLAGGAINTQYF.